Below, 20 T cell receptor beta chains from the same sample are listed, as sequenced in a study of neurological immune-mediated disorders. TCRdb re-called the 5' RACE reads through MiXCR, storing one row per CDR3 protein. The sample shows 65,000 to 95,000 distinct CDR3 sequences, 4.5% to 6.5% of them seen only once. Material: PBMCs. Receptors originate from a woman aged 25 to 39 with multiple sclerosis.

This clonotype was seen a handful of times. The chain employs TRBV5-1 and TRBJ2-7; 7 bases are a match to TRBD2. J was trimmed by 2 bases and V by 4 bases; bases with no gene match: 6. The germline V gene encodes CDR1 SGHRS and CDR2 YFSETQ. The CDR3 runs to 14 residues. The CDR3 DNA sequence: TGCGCCAGCAGCCTCGGGACTAACGCCTACGAGCAGTACTTC. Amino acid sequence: CASSLGTNAYEQYF.

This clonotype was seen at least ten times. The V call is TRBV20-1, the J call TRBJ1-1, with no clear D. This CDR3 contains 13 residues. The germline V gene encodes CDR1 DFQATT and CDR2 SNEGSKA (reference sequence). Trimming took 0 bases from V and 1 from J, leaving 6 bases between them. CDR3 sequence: CSARDPPNTEAFF. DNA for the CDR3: TGCAGTGCTAGAGACCCCCCGAACACTGAAGCTTTCTTT.

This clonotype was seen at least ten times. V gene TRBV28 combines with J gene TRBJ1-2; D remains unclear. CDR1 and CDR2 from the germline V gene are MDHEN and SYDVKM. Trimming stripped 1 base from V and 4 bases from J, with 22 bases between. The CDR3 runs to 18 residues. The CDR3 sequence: CASSLSSRGQVSLYGYTF. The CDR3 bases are TGTGCCAGCAGTTTATCATCCAGAGGCCAAGTTTCGCTCTATGGCTACACCTTC.

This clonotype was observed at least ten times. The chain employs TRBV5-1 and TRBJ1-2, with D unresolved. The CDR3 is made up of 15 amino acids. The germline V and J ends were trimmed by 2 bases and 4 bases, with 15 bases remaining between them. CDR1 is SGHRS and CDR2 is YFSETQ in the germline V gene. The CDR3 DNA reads TGCGCCAGCAGCTTAGGCCTGGAGTCGGGCTATGGCTACACCTTC. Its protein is CASSLGLESGYGYTF.

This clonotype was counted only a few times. The CDR3 DNA is TGTGACAGTCGAAAAGTGAACACTGAAGCTTTCTTT. It codes for CDSRKVNTEAFF. V is TRBV12-3 or TRBV12-4 and J is TRBJ1-1; the D is unclear. This CDR3 comprises 12 residues.

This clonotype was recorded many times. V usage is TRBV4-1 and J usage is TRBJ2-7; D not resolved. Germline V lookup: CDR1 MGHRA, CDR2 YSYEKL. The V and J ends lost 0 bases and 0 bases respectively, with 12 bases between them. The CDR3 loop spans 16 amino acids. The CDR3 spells CASSQDPGYSSYEQYF. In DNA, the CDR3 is TGCGCCAGCAGCCAAGATCCTGGGTATAGCTCCTACGAGCAGTACTTC.

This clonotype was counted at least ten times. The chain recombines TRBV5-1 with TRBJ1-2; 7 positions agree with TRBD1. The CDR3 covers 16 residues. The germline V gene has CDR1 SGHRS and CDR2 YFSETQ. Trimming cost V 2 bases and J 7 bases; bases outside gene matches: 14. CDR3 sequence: CASSFTGDGRDAGYTF. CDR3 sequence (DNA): TGCGCCAGCAGCTTCACAGGGGATGGGAGGGATGCTGGCTACACCTTC.

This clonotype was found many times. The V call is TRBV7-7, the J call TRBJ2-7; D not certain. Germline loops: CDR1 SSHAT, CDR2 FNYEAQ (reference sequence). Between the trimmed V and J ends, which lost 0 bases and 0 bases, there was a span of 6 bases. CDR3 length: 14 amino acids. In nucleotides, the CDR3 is TGTGCCAGCAGCTTAGCCCTGGACTCCTACGAGCAGTACTTC. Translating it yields CASSLALDSYEQYF.

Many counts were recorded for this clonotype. This CDR3 is CASSYRGSIRDEQYF. The CDR3 DNA sequence: TGTGCCAGCAGTTACCGCGGGAGCATTCGTGACGAGCAGTACTTC. The chain carries TRBV6-6 and TRBJ2-7; 7 bases match TRBD2. Germline V gene sequence: CDR1 MNHNY, CDR2 SVGAGI (reference sequence). This CDR3 is built from 15 residues. The junction had 9 bases not matched to a gene; V was cut back by 2 bases and J by 5 bases.

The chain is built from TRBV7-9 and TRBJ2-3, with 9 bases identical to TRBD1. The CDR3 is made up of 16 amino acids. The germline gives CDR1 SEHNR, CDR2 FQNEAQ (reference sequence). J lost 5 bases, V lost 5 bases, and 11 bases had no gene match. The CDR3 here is CASSLMPGQGKDTQYF. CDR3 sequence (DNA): TGTGCCAGCAGCCTCATGCCGGGACAGGGCAAAGATACGCAGTATTTT.

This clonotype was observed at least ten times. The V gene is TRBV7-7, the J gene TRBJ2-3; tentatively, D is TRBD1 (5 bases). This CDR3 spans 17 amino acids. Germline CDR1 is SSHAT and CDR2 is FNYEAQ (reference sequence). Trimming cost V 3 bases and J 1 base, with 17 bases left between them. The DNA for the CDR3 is TGTGCCAGCAGCTTCGCCGGGCCTGGGGCAGGCACAGATACGCAGTATTTT. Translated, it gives CASSFAGPGAGTDTQYF.

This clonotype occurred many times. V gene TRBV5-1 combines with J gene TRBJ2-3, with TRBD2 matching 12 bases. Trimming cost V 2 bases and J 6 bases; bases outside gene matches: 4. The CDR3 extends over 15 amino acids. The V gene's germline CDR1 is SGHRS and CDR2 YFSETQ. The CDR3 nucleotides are TGCGCCAGCAGCTTCCGGACTAGCGGGATTGATACGCAGTATTTT. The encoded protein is CASSFRTSGIDTQYF.

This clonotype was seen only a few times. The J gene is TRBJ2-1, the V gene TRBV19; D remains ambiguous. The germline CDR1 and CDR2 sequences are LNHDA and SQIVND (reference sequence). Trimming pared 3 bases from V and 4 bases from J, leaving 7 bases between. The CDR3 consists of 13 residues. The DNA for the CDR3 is TGTGCCAGTAGTATCGGCGGTTACAATGAGCAGTTCTTC. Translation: CASSIGGYNEQFF.

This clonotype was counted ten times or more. The CDR3 is CATSDFSSGTRVEQFF. The CDR3 nucleotides are TGTGCCACCAGTGATTTCTCTAGCGGGACCCGGGTTGAGCAGTTCTTC. V and J are TRBV24-1 and TRBJ2-1; 9 nucleotides match TRBD2. CDR1 and CDR2 (germline): KGHDR, SFDVKD. Trimming cost V 1 base and J 9 bases; bases outside gene matches: 9. CDR3 length: 16 amino acids.

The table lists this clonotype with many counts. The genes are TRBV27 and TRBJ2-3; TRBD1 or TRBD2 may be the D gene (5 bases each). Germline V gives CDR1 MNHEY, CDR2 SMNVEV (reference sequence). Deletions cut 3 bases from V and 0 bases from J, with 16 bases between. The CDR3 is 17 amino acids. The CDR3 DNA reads TGTGCCAGCAGTTTTAGCTCGGGACGGCCTAGCACAGATACGCAGTATTTT. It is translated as CASSFSSGRPSTDTQYF.

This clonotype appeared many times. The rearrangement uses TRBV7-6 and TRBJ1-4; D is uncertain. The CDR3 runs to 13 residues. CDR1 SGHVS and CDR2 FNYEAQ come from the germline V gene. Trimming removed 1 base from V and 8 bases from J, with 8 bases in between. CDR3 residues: CASSLVRGEKLFF. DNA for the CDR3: TGTGCCAGCAGCTTAGTGCGAGGGGAAAAACTGTTTTTT.

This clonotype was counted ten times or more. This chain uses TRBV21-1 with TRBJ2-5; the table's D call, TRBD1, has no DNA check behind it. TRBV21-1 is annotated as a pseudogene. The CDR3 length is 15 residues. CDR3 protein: CATSFRRGHGETQYF. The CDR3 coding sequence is TGTGCCACATCCTTTAGGAGGGGGCATGGAGAGACCCAGTACTTC.

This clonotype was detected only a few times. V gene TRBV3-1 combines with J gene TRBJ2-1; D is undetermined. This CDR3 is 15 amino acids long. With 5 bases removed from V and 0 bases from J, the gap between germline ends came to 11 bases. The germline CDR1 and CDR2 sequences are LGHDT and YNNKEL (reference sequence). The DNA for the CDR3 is TGTGCCAGCAGCGAAATTCCTCGCTCCTACAATGAGCAGTTCTTC. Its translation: CASSEIPRSYNEQFF.

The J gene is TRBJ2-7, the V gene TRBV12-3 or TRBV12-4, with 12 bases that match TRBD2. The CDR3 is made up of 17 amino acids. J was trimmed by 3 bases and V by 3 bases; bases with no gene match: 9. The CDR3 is CASSFQSSGRAIYEQYF. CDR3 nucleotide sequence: TGTGCCAGCAGTTTTCAATCTAGCGGGAGGGCCATCTACGAGCAGTACTTC.

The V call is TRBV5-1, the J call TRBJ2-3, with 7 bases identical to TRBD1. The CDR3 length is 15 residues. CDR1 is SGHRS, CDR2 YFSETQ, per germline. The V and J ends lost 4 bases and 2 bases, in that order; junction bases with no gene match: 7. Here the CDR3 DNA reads TGCGCCAGCAGCCCCCGGGACAGTACCACAGATACGCAGTATTTT. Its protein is CASSPRDSTTDTQYF.